Shown below are 31 T cell receptor beta chains from a single sample sequenced in a study of shared clonotypes between healthy human individuals. TCRdb's table, derived via immunoSEQ multiplex PCR, lists solely in-frame clones and lacks some. The sample includes some 2,500,000 clones, more than 85% seen only once; the top ten take 0.36%. Sequencing was done on a sample of naive CD4+ T cells from PBMCs. The sample's subset: CD45RA+ positively selected. The receptors were gathered from a young man in good health. Some clones in this sample may be carry-over from other donors' samples.

The genes are TRBV4-3 and TRBJ2-3, with D unresolved. CDR3 size: 12 residues. Trimming shortened V by 2 bases and J by 6 bases, and 6 bases separated the two germline ends. In germline, CDR1 is LGHNA, CDR2 YSLEER. CDR3 residues: CASSQRSDTQYF. CDR3 DNA sequence: TGCGCCAGCAGCCAACGCTCCGATACGCAGTATTTT.

The J gene is TRBJ2-1, the V gene TRBV7-6; the D is unclear. Germline V gene lookup returns CDR1 SGHVS and CDR2 FNYEAQ. V was trimmed by 4 bases and J by 6 bases, leaving 7 bases between them. The CDR3 contains 12 residues. This CDR3 reads CASSSPINEQFF. The CDR3 bases are TGTGCCAGCAGCTCCCCTATCAATGAGCAGTTCTTC.

The chain links TRBV7-2 to TRBJ2-7; D uncertain. Germline-derived CDR1 and CDR2 are SGHTA and FQGNSA. V lost 5 bases and J 6 bases, leaving 8 bases between the germline ends. There are 11 residues in the CDR3. CDR3 bases: TGTGCCAGCAGCCTAACACGCGAGCAGTACTTC. Translating gives CASSLTREQYF.

The chain joins TRBV11-2 to TRBJ2-7, with D hard to call. This CDR3 is built from 13 residues. V lost 0 bases, J lost 2 bases, and 5 bases lay in between. Germline V lookup: CDR1 SGHAT, CDR2 FQNNGV. The CDR3 reads CASSLDAAYEQYF. The CDR3 region has the DNA TGTGCCAGCAGCTTAGATGCTGCCTACGAGCAGTACTTC.

The chain is built from TRBV6-1 and TRBJ1-5; no reliable D call. This CDR3 region has 15 residues. Germline CDR1 MNHNS, CDR2 SASEGT. Trimming cost V 6 bases and J 0 bases, with 12 bases left between them. CDR3 in DNA: TGTGCCAGCAGGTCGTCGGCGGATAGCAATCAGCCCCAGCATTTT. It specifies CASRSSADSNQPQHF.

Of note for this clone: Other DNA variants within this sample encode the same CDR3. DNA of the CDR3: TGCAGCGTTGAGGGGGGGAGGGAGCAGTTCTTC. This gives the protein CSVEGGREQFF. The chain links TRBV29-1 to TRBJ2-1, with 7 nucleotides matching TRBD2. Germline-derived CDR1 and CDR2 are SQVTM and ANQGSEA. V shed 3 bases, J shed 10 bases, and the junction held 3 bases outside the gene matches. The CDR3 consists of 11 residues.

The chain is built from TRBV18 and TRBJ2-6; D remains unclear. Germline V gene lookup returns CDR1 KGHSH and CDR2 LQKENI. V lost 0 bases and J 0 bases, leaving 18 bases between the germline ends. This CDR3 is 20 amino acids long. The CDR3 reads CASSPPRFPETYSGANVLTF. The CDR3 DNA is TGTGCCAGCTCACCACCGCGGTTTCCAGAAACCTACTCTGGGGCCAACGTCCTGACTTTC. Drawing the rest from reference TRBV18 and TRBJ2-6, the complete variable domain is NAGVMQNPRHLVRRRGQEARLRCSPMKGHSHVYWYRQLPEEGLKFMVYLQKENIIDESGMPKERFSAEFPKEGPSILRIQQVVRGDSAAYFCASSPPRFPETYSGANVLTFGAGSRLTVL.

The genes are TRBV5-4 and TRBJ1-2; TRBD1 might be the D (6 bases). The CDR3 is 17 residues long. The germline V gene has CDR1 SGHNT and CDR2 YYREEE (reference sequence). V was cut by 0 bases and J by 4 bases, with 19 bases left in between. The CDR3 loop reads CASSLGATGDLSYGYTF. The CDR3, as DNA: TGTGCCAGCAGCTTGGGAGCGACAGGAGACCTTTCCTATGGCTACACCTTC.

The chain joins TRBV4-1 to TRBJ2-7; D is perhaps TRBD1 or TRBD2 (6 bases each). With 1 base removed from V and 6 bases from J, the gap between germline ends came to 13 bases. This CDR3 comprises 14 residues. Germline V gene lookup returns CDR1 MGHRA and CDR2 YSYEKL. CDR3 amino acids: CASSQVSGAGEQYF. CDR3 DNA sequence: TGCGCCAGCAGCCAAGTCTCGGGGGCCGGCGAGCAGTACTTC.

CDR3 amino acids: CASSPRTGPYGYTF. For the CDR3, the DNA is TGTGCCAGCAGCCCCCGGACAGGCCCCTATGGCTACACCTTC. The J gene is TRBJ1-2, the V gene TRBV7-9; 7 bases match TRBD1. The ends lost 5 bases at V and 4 bases at J; junction bases unmatched: 7. Per germline, CDR1 SEHNR and CDR2 FQNEAQ (reference sequence). The CDR3 totals 14 residues.

The V and J genes are TRBV4-1 and TRBJ2-5, with 9 bases lining up with TRBD1. The germline CDR1 and CDR2 sequences are MGHRA and YSYEKL. This CDR3 spans 16 amino acids. V lost 4 bases and J lost 3; bases outside the gene matches: 9. The CDR3 nucleotides read TGCGCCAGCAGCCCGTTAGGTCGGGACAGGGAAGAGACCCAGTACTTC. Amino acids: CASSPLGRDREETQYF.

This chain uses TRBV5-1 with TRBJ1-5, with a weak D call TRBD1 (5 bases). This CDR3 is 15 amino acids long. The germline CDR1 and CDR2 sequences are SGHRS and YFSETQ. V was clipped by 0 bases and J by 7 bases, with 14 bases between them. The CDR3 nucleotides read TGCGCCAGCAGCTTGGATGGAGGGGCCATCCAGCCCCAGCATTTT. Its protein is CASSLDGGAIQPQHF.

V is TRBV18 and J is TRBJ1-4; 7 bases are a match to TRBD1. This CDR3 spans 15 amino acids. V gave up 3 bases and J gave up 4 bases; unmatched junction bases: 5. Germline loops: CDR1 KGHSH, CDR2 LQKENI. Here the CDR3 reads CASSPLGQSNEKLFF. The CDR3 DNA reads as TGTGCCAGCTCACCTTTGGGACAGAGTAATGAAAAACTGTTTTTT.

In regard to this clone: The sample holds other DNA sequences that translate to the same CDR3. CDR3 nucleotides: TGTGCCAGCAGTGGGACAGGGGGAGGAAACACCATATATTTT. Protein sequence: CASSGTGGGNTIYF. The genes are TRBV28 and TRBJ1-3, with 11 positions matching TRBD1. This CDR3 is 14 amino acids long. V lost 5 bases to trimming and J lost 4 bases; unmatched junction nucleotides: 1. Germline V gene lookup returns CDR1 MDHEN and CDR2 SYDVKM.

This rearrangement joins TRBV28 to TRBJ1-5; D is uncertain. The length of the CDR3 is 12 residues. V lost 10 bases and J 6 bases, leaving 13 bases between the germline ends. Germline V lookup: CDR1 MDHEN, CDR2 SYDVKM. The CDR3 coding sequence is TGTGCCACACGGGCTACTGTTCAGCCCCAGCATTTT. It yields the protein CATRATVQPQHF.

The chain links TRBV11-3 to TRBJ1-1; D is perhaps TRBD1 (5 bases). Deletions cut 2 bases from V and 4 bases from J, with 11 bases between. Germline V gives CDR1 SGHNT, CDR2 YENEEA. There are 14 residues in the CDR3. The CDR3 bases are TGTGCCAGCAGCTTACGGGGGGAGGCCACTGAAGCTTTCTTT. The encoded protein is CASSLRGEATEAFF.

This chain's CDR3 is CASSPRQGSYNEQFF. The CDR3 coding sequence is TGTGCCAGCAGCCCTCGACAGGGATCCTACAATGAGCAGTTCTTC. This chain joins TRBV11-2 and TRBJ2-1; the match to TRBD1 covers 7 bases. The CDR3 is 15 amino acids. Germline V gene lookup returns CDR1 SGHAT and CDR2 FQNNGV. The ends lost 5 bases at V and 1 base at J; junction bases unmatched: 5.

The chain recombines TRBV6-6 with TRBJ1-4, with TRBD1 matching over 7 bases. There are 14 residues in the CDR3. V shed 6 bases and J 7 bases; nucleotides not matched to a gene: 8. Per germline, CDR1 MNHNY and CDR2 SVGAGI (reference sequence). The CDR3 bases are TGTGCCAGCAGAAGGGGGCTCGAAGGTGAAAAACTGTTTTTT. This encodes CASRRGLEGEKLFF.

This clone was counted between two and nine times. The rearrangement joins TRBV15 to TRBJ1-1; D is ambiguous. Trimming took off 4 bases at V and 4 bases at J, with 7 bases between the two ends. This CDR3 has 12 residues. The germline V gene has CDR1 LNHNV and CDR2 YYDKDF (reference sequence). The CDR3 DNA reads TGTGCCACCAGCATAGAATCCACTGAAGCTTTCTTT. Protein: CATSIESTEAFF.

In DNA, the CDR3 is TGCGCCAGCAGCTCTACCGGGACAGCGGGAGAAAAACTGTTTTTT. The encoded protein is CASSSTGTAGEKLFF. The genes are TRBV5-1 and TRBJ1-4; 7 bases are shared with TRBD1. This CDR3 has 15 amino acids. Germline V gene data show CDR1 as SGHRS and CDR2 as YFSETQ. Trimming at V came to 3 bases and at J to 8 bases, leaving 10 bases not matched to a gene.

The chain combines TRBV28 with TRBJ2-7; 7 bases match TRBD1. The CDR3 spans 13 residues. Germline trimming cut 7 bases from V and 2 bases from J; bases unmatched to any gene: 5. Germline V gene lookup returns CDR1 MDHEN and CDR2 SYDVKM. The CDR3 is CASIDRVTYEQYF. CDR3 nucleotides: TGTGCCAGCATCGACAGGGTTACCTACGAGCAGTACTTC.

The chain uses TRBV7-9 and TRBJ1-6, with D hard to call. The CDR3 loop spans 14 amino acids. Trimming shortened V by 1 base and J by 12 bases, and 13 bases separated the two germline ends. Per germline, CDR1 SEHNR and CDR2 FQNEAQ (reference sequence). CDR3 protein: CASSLGSRDLPLHF. The CDR3 DNA sequence: TGTGCCAGCAGCTTAGGGTCCCGAGATTTACCCCTCCACTTT. The full variable domain, completed using reference TRBV7-9 and TRBJ1-6, is DTGVSQNPRHKITKRGQNVTFRCDPISEHNRLYWYRQTLGQGPEFLTYFQNEAQLEKSRLLSDRFSAERPKGSFSTLEIQRTEQGDSAMYLCASSLGSRDLPLHFGNGTRLTVT.

The chain has TRBV9 and TRBJ1-5; maybe TRBD1 (5 bases). V lost 0 bases, J lost 5 bases, and 12 bases lay in between. The germline V gene has CDR1 SGDLS and CDR2 YYNGEE. This CDR3 contains 15 residues. CDR3 nucleotide sequence: TGTGCCAGCAGCGTAGGGACAAGGGAAGATCAGCCCCAGCATTTT. Translated: CASSVGTREDQPQHF. Full variable domain (missing parts from reference TRBV9 and TRBJ1-5): DSGVTQTPKHLITATGQRVTLRCSPRSGDLSVYWYQQSLDQGLQFLIQYYNGEERAKGNILERFSAQQFPDLHSELNLSSLELGDSALYFCASSVGTREDQPQHFGDGTRLSIL.

About this clone itself: This same CDR3 is encoded by further DNA sequences in the sample. This sequence joins TRBV19 and TRBJ2-7, with D perhaps TRBD1 (6 bases). The CDR3 consists of 13 residues. Germline assignment: CDR1 LNHDA and CDR2 SQIVND (reference sequence). Trimming left V 4 bases short and J 4 bases short, with 11 bases between. The DNA of the CDR3 is TGTGCCAGTAGTACCCGAACAGGGTACGAGCAGTACTTC. Translated, it gives CASSTRTGYEQYF.

This chain links TRBV5-4 with TRBJ2-7, with D perhaps TRBD1 or TRBD2 (6 bases each). Germline loops: CDR1 SGHNT, CDR2 YYREEE (reference sequence). The CDR3 length is 15 residues. V was shortened by 6 bases and J by 0 bases, with 16 bases between the two germline ends. This CDR3 is CASTFGGRSSYEQYF. For the CDR3, the DNA is TGTGCCAGCACCTTCGGGGGCAGGAGCTCCTACGAGCAGTACTTC. Supplemented by reference TRBV5-4 and TRBJ2-7, the full variable domain reads ETGVTQSPTHLIKTRGQQVTLRCSSQSGHNTVSWYQQALGQGPQFIFQYYREEENGRGNFPPRFSGLQFPNYSSELNVNALELDDSALYLCASTFGGRSSYEQYFGPGTRLTVT.

The chain joins TRBV9 to TRBJ2-3; D might be TRBD1 (5 bases). Germline V gives CDR1 SGDLS, CDR2 YYNGEE. CDR3 size: 15 residues. The V end was cut by 3 bases, the J end by 3 bases, with 14 bases between. The chain's CDR3 is CASSAGIRVTDTQYF. The CDR3 DNA reads as TGTGCCAGCAGCGCAGGTATCAGGGTGACAGATACGCAGTATTTT.

J is TRBJ2-1 and V is TRBV28; D possibly corresponds to TRBD1 (5 bases). The length of the CDR3 is 12 residues. Germline assignment: CDR1 MDHEN and CDR2 SYDVKM. With 6 bases removed from V and 8 bases from J, the gap between germline ends came to 11 bases. The CDR3 sequence: CASSFRVDEQFF. The CDR3, as DNA: TGTGCCAGCAGCTTCAGGGTGGATGAGCAGTTCTTC.

The chain couples TRBV5-1 to TRBJ1-1; D is perhaps TRBD1 (6 bases). Per germline, CDR1 SGHRS and CDR2 YFSETQ. V was cut by 2 bases and J by 1 base, with 15 bases left in between. The length of the CDR3 is 16 residues. The CDR3 nucleotides read TGCGCCAGCAGCTTAATAGGGACAAGTGGGAACACTGAAGCTTTCTTT. Amino acids: CASSLIGTSGNTEAFF.

This chain uses TRBV5-1 with TRBJ2-3; a weak D match, TRBD2 (6 bases). V lost 3 bases, J lost 6 bases, and 11 bases lay in between. CDR3 size: 13 residues. Germline-derived CDR1 and CDR2 are SGHRS and YFSETQ. The CDR3 spells CASSSAAGDTQYF. The CDR3 nucleotides read TGCGCCAGCAGCTCCGCCGCGGGGGATACGCAGTATTTT.

The rearrangement links TRBV6-1 to TRBJ2-7; 9 bases agree with TRBD1. Losses at the gene ends were 4 bases for V and 3 bases for J; bases not matched to a gene: 10. CDR1 and CDR2 from the germline V gene are MNHNS and SASEGT. The CDR3 runs to 16 residues. The CDR3, as DNA: TGTGCCAGCAGTGGACCCGGGACAGGGAAACTCTACGAGCAGTACTTC. It is translated as CASSGPGTGKLYEQYF.

This chain uses TRBV7-2 with TRBJ1-4; 7 bases agree with TRBD1. Trimming at V came to 5 bases and at J to 10 bases, leaving 7 bases not matched to a gene. Germline V gene lookup returns CDR1 SGHTA and CDR2 FQGNSA. The CDR3 contains 13 residues. The CDR3: CASSPEGAGKLFF. The CDR3 DNA is TGTGCCAGCAGCCCCGAGGGGGCTGGAAAACTGTTTTTT.